The 22 T cell receptor beta chains below come from one sample, sequenced in a study of T-cell memory formation after mild COVID-19. Using its own MiXCR run on the 5' RACE reads, TCRdb lists one record per CDR3 protein. This sample has approximately 100,000 distinct CDR3 sequences, with over 10% found just once. Material for sequencing was PBMCs or a T cell subset sorted from them (not recorded which). The receptor set was obtained from an adult woman who had mild COVID-19 (a few samples of this study predate the infection). Cell type and time point are not known.

This rearrangement joins TRBV27 to TRBJ1-1; 11 positions match TRBD1. J lost 4 bases, V lost 8 bases, and 3 bases had no gene match. Germline V gene sequence: CDR1 MNHEY, CDR2 SMNVEV (reference sequence). The CDR3 has 13 amino acids. Written as DNA, the CDR3 is TGTGCCAGCGGCGGGACAGGGGGCACTGAAGCTTTCTTT. This translates into CASGGTGGTEAFF.

The sample holds a few counts of this clonotype. The CDR3 here is CASSTGTSPYEQYF. The CDR3 nucleotides are TGTGCCAGCAGTACAGGGACGAGCCCCTACGAGCAGTACTTC. J is TRBJ2-7 and V is TRBV2, with a possible D match to TRBD1 (6 bases). The V end lost 5 bases, the J end lost 2 bases, and 13 bases lay between the germline ends. CDR3 size: 14 residues. The germline CDR1 and CDR2 sequences are SNHLY and FYNNEI.

The rearrangement joins TRBV7-2 to TRBJ2-7; the match to TRBD1 covers 8 bases. The germline V gene has CDR1 SGHTA and CDR2 FQGNSA. The CDR3 sequence is 17 residues long. The V and J ends lost 5 bases and 0 bases, in that order; junction bases with no gene match: 12. As DNA, the CDR3 is TGTGCCAGCAGCAATAACCGCCTCGGGACAGGCTCCTACGAGCAGTACTTC. It codes for CASSNNRLGTGSYEQYF.

This clonotype came up a few times. The J gene is TRBJ2-7, the V gene TRBV7-6; D is unresolved. The V end lost 4 bases, the J end lost 1 base, and 11 bases lay between the germline ends. Germline CDR1 and CDR2: SGHVS and FNYEAQ. The CDR3 runs 14 residues. The CDR3 here is CASSSAQHSYEQYF. For the CDR3, the DNA is TGTGCCAGCAGCTCCGCCCAGCATTCCTACGAGCAGTACTTC.

The chain carries TRBV4-2 and TRBJ1-1, with unresolved D. The CDR3 is 15 amino acids. Deletions cut 3 bases from V and 1 base from J, with 12 bases between. Germline CDR1 LGHNA, CDR2 YNFKEQ. The chain's CDR3 is CASSHYAHGNTEAFF. In DNA form, the CDR3 reads TGTGCCAGCAGCCATTACGCACACGGGAACACTGAAGCTTTCTTT.

This clonotype came up many times. The rearrangement joins TRBV29-1 to TRBJ2-1, with D possibly matching TRBD2 (5 bases). The CDR3 contains 15 residues. Trimming shortened V by 0 bases and J by 5 bases, and 14 bases separated the two germline ends. From germline, CDR1 is SQVTM and CDR2 ANQGSEA. In DNA form, the CDR3 reads TGCAGCGTTGAAGAGGCGCAGGAGGAAAACAATGAGCAGTTCTTC. The encoded protein is CSVEEAQEENNEQFF.

This clonotype was seen more than once but under ten times. The V call is TRBV7-9, the J call TRBJ1-2; D unresolved. The CDR3 consists of 13 residues. V gave up 1 base and J gave up 6 bases, with 9 bases separating them. Looked up from germline, CDR1 is SEHNR and CDR2 is FQNEAQ (reference sequence). The CDR3 sequence: CASSLGLVNGYTF. Written as DNA, the CDR3 is TGTGCCAGCAGCTTAGGGCTGGTAAATGGCTACACCTTC.

This clonotype was recorded a few times. The CDR3 sequence is CASSSLGQETQYF. Here the CDR3 DNA reads TGTGCCAGCAGCTCACTCGGGCAAGAGACCCAGTACTTC. The chain has TRBV4-2 and TRBJ2-5; no firm D call. CDR3 size: 13 residues. Trimming removed 5 bases at V and 2 bases at J, with 9 bases between. The germline V gene encodes CDR1 LGHNA and CDR2 YNFKEQ.

The chain employs TRBV4-1 and TRBJ1-2, with TRBD1 identical over 7 bases. CDR1 is MGHRA, CDR2 YSYEKL, per germline. The ends lost 2 bases at V and 0 bases at J; junction bases unmatched: 9. This CDR3 has 17 residues. The CDR3 loop is CASSQKAGTDTNYGYTF. CDR3 in DNA: TGCGCCAGCAGCCAAAAGGCCGGGACAGATACTAACTATGGCTACACCTTC.

In its sample, this clonotype was seen a few times. The J gene is TRBJ1-2, the V gene TRBV7-9; D is ambiguous. The CDR3 spans 12 residues. Trimming cost V 5 bases and J 3 bases, with 7 bases left between them. Germline CDR1 SEHNR, CDR2 FQNEAQ (reference sequence). The chain's CDR3 is CASSPRDYGYTF. CDR3 sequence (DNA): TGTGCCAGCAGCCCCCGGGACTATGGCTACACCTTC.

This clonotype was seen a few times. The V gene is TRBV20-1, the J gene TRBJ1-3; TRBD1 matches at 8 bases. V trimming: 5 bases; J trimming: 14 bases; junction bases outside the gene matches: 29. The V gene's germline CDR1 is DFQATT and CDR2 SNEGSKA (reference sequence). This CDR3 has 18 amino acids. CDR3 protein: CSAEDRDGDLGWKQTVYF. Here the CDR3 DNA reads TGCAGTGCTGAGGACAGGGATGGTGATTTAGGCTGGAAACAGACTGTATATTTT.

The J gene is TRBJ2-7, the V gene TRBV10-3, with D perhaps TRBD1 (5 bases). Between the trimmed V and J ends, which lost 6 bases and 2 bases, there was a span of 11 bases. The V gene's germline CDR1 is ENHRY and CDR2 SYGVKD. The CDR3 contains 13 residues. The CDR3, as DNA: TGTGCCATCAGGGCAGGGTTCCCCTACGAGCAGTACTTC. It is translated as CAIRAGFPYEQYF.

V is TRBV18 and J is TRBJ1-2; D gene uncertain. V was shortened by 2 bases and J by 4 bases, with 14 bases between the two germline ends. This CDR3 comprises 15 residues. Germline V CDR1 and CDR2: KGHSH, LQKENI. The CDR3 DNA reads as TGTGCCAGCTCACCAGACGGGCCAAGTGCCTATGGCTACACCTTC. Its protein is CASSPDGPSAYGYTF.

This clonotype appeared a single time. The V gene is TRBV20-1, the J gene TRBJ1-5, with unresolved D. Germline V lookup: CDR1 DFQATT, CDR2 SNEGSKA (reference sequence). The CDR3 covers 13 residues. V gave up 0 bases and J gave up 6 bases, with 9 bases separating them. This CDR3 reads CSARDYRGQPQHF. CDR3 DNA sequence: TGCAGTGCTAGAGACTACCGGGGTCAGCCCCAGCATTTT.

This clonotype was observed a handful of times. The chain recombines TRBV15 with TRBJ1-5, with unresolved D. Germline values: CDR1 LNHNV, CDR2 YYDKDF (reference sequence). Trimming pared 0 bases from V and 2 bases from J, leaving 11 bases between. This CDR3 is 16 amino acids long. CDR3 protein: CATSRELGFGNQPQHF. As DNA, the CDR3 is TGTGCCACCAGCAGAGAATTGGGGTTTGGCAATCAGCCCCAGCATTTT. Supplemented by reference TRBV15 and TRBJ1-5, the full variable domain reads DAMVIQNPRYQVTQFGKPVTLSCSQTLNHNVMYWYQQKSSQAPKLLFHYYDKDFNNEADTPDNFQSRRPNTSFCFLDIRSPGLGDTAMYLCATSRELGFGNQPQHFGDGTRLSIL.

This clonotype was recorded many times. The chain has TRBV5-4 and TRBJ2-3; TRBD1 aligns across 7 bases. The V segment lost 4 bases and the J segment 2 bases; nucleotides outside the gene matches: 10. The CDR3 contains 16 residues. Germline values: CDR1 SGHNT, CDR2 YYREEE (reference sequence). Here the CDR3 DNA reads TGTGCCAGCAGCCAAGGGACAGCCCAACCCACAGATACGCAGTATTTT. Translated, it gives CASSQGTAQPTDTQYF.

Only a few counts were recorded for this clonotype. The V gene is TRBV4-1, the J gene TRBJ2-1; 9 bases align to TRBD1. This CDR3 region has 16 residues. The J segment lost 4 bases and the V segment lost 0 bases, leaving 4 bases of the junction unmatched. Germline CDR1 MGHRA, CDR2 YSYEKL. CDR3 coding DNA: TGCGCCAGCAGCCAAGAGGGGGGACAGGGTTACAATGAGCAGTTCTTC. It specifies CASSQEGGQGYNEQFF.

The genes are TRBV14 and TRBJ2-3, with D perhaps TRBD1 (5 bases). CDR3 length: 13 residues. V gave up 1 base and J gave up 7 bases, with 9 bases separating them. Germline loops: CDR1 SGHDN, CDR2 FVKESK. The CDR3 loop reads CASSQAKGNTQYF. CDR3 bases: TGTGCCAGCAGCCAAGCAAAGGGGAATACGCAGTATTTT.

With regard to this clonotype: At one end the junction does not follow the germline gene, possibly because of a read error. V gene TRBV27 combines with J gene TRBJ1-6; D might be TRBD1 (5 bases). The CDR3 loop spans 15 amino acids. CDR1 and CDR2 from the germline V gene are MNHEY and SMNVEV (reference sequence). The CDR3 bases are TGTGCCAGCAGTCCCCGACAGACGTATAATTCACCCCTTCACTTT. This sequence encodes CASSPRQTYNSPLHF.

This clonotype was seen a few times. The chain joins TRBV7-6 to TRBJ1-1; TRBD1 aligns across 7 bases. Germline CDR1 SGHVS, CDR2 FNYEAQ. This CDR3 is built from 15 residues. V lost 1 base and J lost 2; bases outside the gene matches: 4. This chain's CDR3 is CASSLGQGGNTEAFF. The CDR3, as DNA: TGTGCCAGCAGCTTAGGCCAGGGGGGTAACACTGAAGCTTTCTTT.

This clonotype was detected many times. This chain joins TRBV27 and TRBJ2-1; D ambiguous. The V end lost 3 bases, the J end lost 6 bases, and 12 bases lay between the germline ends. Per the germline V gene, CDR1 is MNHEY and CDR2 is SMNVEV (reference sequence). CDR3 length equals 14 residues. The CDR3 loop is CASSFLGSINEQFF. For the CDR3, the DNA is TGTGCCAGCAGTTTTCTGGGCAGTATCAATGAGCAGTTCTTC.

This clonotype was counted only a few times. The chain joins TRBV5-5 to TRBJ2-7; D is unclear. CDR1 and CDR2 from the germline V gene are SGHKS and YYEKEE (reference sequence). The CDR3 extends over 12 amino acids. Trimming stripped 3 bases from V and 4 bases from J, with 8 bases between. The CDR3 bases are TGTGCCAGCAGCTCTATAGGATACGAGCAGTACTTC. It is translated as CASSSIGYEQYF.